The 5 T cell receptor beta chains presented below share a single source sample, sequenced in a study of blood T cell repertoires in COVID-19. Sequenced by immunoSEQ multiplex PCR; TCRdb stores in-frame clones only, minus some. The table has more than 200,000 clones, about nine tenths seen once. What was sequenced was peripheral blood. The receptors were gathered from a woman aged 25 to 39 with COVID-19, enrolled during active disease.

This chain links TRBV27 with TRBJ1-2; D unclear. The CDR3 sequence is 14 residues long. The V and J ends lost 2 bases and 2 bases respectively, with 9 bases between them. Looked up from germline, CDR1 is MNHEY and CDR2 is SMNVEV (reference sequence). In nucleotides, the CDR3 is TGTGCCAGCAGTTTACGAGCTACCAACTATGGCTACACCTTC. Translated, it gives CASSLRATNYGYTF.

The CDR3 DNA reads as TGCGCCAGCAGCCAAGCACAGGGTCCCTACGAGCAGTACTTC. Translating it yields CASSQAQGPYEQYF. The chain couples TRBV4-1 to TRBJ2-7; D is perhaps TRBD1 (6 bases). The V gene lost 1 base and the J gene lost 2 bases, with 9 bases spanning the gap. Germline CDR1 and CDR2: MGHRA and YSYEKL. This CDR3 comprises 14 residues.

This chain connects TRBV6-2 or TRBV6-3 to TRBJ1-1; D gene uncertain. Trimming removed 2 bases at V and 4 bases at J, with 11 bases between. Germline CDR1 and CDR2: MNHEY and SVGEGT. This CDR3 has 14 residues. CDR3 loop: CASSYEGRSTEAFF. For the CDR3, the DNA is TGTGCCAGCAGTTACGAAGGGAGGAGCACTGAAGCTTTCTTT.

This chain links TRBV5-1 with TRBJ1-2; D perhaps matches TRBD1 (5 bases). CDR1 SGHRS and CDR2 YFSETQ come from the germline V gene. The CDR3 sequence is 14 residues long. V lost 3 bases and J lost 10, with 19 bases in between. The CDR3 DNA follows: TGCGCCAGCAGCTCCACCGAACGAACAGGACCCTACACCTTC. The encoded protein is CASSSTERTGPYTF. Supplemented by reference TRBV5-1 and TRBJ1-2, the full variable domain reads KAGVTQTPRYLIKTRGQQVTLSCSPISGHRSVSWYQQTPGQGLQFLFEYFSETQRNKGNFPGRFSGRQFSNSRSEMNVSTLELGDSALYLCASSSTERTGPYTFGSGTRLTVV.

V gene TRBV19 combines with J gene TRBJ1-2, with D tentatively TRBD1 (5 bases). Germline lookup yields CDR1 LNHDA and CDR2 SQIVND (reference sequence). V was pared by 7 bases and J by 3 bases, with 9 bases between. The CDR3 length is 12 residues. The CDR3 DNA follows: TGTGCCAGTAAGGGCAGGGACTATGGCTACACCTTC. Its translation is CASKGRDYGYTF.